These T cell receptor beta chains were read from a single sample in a study of cytomegalovirus exposure and HLA in healthy donors. Sequencing was performed with immunoSEQ multiplex PCR; in TCRdb, only in-frame clones are kept and a portion is missing. Seen here are 100,000 to 150,000 clones, approximately 8.8% observed once, and the top ten hold about 5.5%. Specimen: PBMCs. Source of these receptors: a man in his forties or fifties in good health and CMV-seronegative. The CDR3 runs from the conserved cysteine through the conserved F or W. D genes are given only for firm matches. Clone size is given for some rows only: seen once, a few or many times, or a class if the clone is expanded.

j_call: TRBJ1-2
v_call: TRBV6-4
clone_size: many
d_call: .
cdr3_aa: CASPPRDTF

j_call: TRBJ1-1
v_call: TRBV11-2
clone_size: .
d_call: TRBD1
cdr3_aa: CASSYGTGWNLEAFF

j_call: TRBJ1-1
v_call: TRBV5-4
clone_size: .
d_call: .
cdr3_aa: CASSLVSNTEAFF

j_call: TRBJ1-1
v_call: TRBV4-1
clone_size: few
d_call: TRBD1
cdr3_aa: CASSQGGWNTEAFF

j_call: TRBJ2-1
v_call: TRBV5-6
clone_size: .
d_call: .
cdr3_aa: CASSLFRGMADEQFF

j_call: TRBJ2-1
v_call: TRBV6-5
clone_size: few
d_call: TRBD1
cdr3_aa: CASSPGQGPYNEQFF

j_call: TRBJ2-7
v_call: TRBV6-6
clone_size: few
d_call: TRBD2
cdr3_aa: CASTKGGITYEQYF

j_call: TRBJ1-6
v_call: TRBV4-1
clone_size: .
d_call: TRBD1
cdr3_aa: CASSGRGQDNSPLHF

j_call: .
v_call: TRBV5-1
clone_size: few
d_call: .
cdr3_aa: CASSLGGGEGEQYF

j_call: TRBJ1-2
v_call: TRBV5-1
clone_size: few
d_call: .
cdr3_aa: CASSFGGDGYTF

j_call: TRBJ1-1
v_call: TRBV1
clone_size: .
d_call: .
cdr3_aa: CTSSQDRRGPGTEAFF

j_call: TRBJ1-1
v_call: TRBV5-1
clone_size: many
d_call: .
cdr3_aa: CASSLGGNTEAFF

j_call: TRBJ1-1
v_call: TRBV11-3
clone_size: few
d_call: .
cdr3_aa: CASSSGQLGTEAFF

j_call: TRBJ2-2
v_call: TRBV18
clone_size: few
d_call: .
cdr3_aa: CASSSDRNTGELFF

j_call: TRBJ2-7
v_call: TRBV27
clone_size: .
d_call: TRBD1
cdr3_aa: CASSSSPGTGAYEQYF

j_call: TRBJ2-7
v_call: TRBV5-5
clone_size: .
d_call: .
cdr3_aa: CASSPTEYEQYF

j_call: TRBJ2-7
v_call: TRBV6-4
clone_size: .
d_call: .
cdr3_aa: CASQDLQEQYF

j_call: TRBJ2-2
v_call: TRBV2
clone_size: few
d_call: .
cdr3_aa: CASREMAGMVNTGELFF

j_call: TRBJ2-2
v_call: TRBV5-1
clone_size: few
d_call: TRBD1
cdr3_aa: CASSAPQQGANTGELFF

j_call: TRBJ2-1
v_call: TRBV13
clone_size: few
d_call: TRBD2
cdr3_aa: CASSQGFASGGNEQFF

j_call: TRBJ1-2
v_call: TRBV19
clone_size: few
d_call: .
cdr3_aa: CASKQQVNYGYTF

j_call: TRBJ1-6
v_call: TRBV5-1
clone_size: few
d_call: TRBD1
cdr3_aa: CASSLGQGNSPLHF

j_call: TRBJ2-5
v_call: TRBV14
clone_size: .
d_call: .
cdr3_aa: CASSLKETQYF